The 29 T cell receptor beta chains below come from one sample, sequenced in a study of identical twins. TCRdb recomputed calls from the 5' RACE reads with MiXCR, one row per CDR3 protein. The sample has some 560,000 distinct CDR3 sequences, approximately 9.6% seen once. Another study also made use of these data, one on yellow fever vaccine responses in identical twins.

The sequenced sample was PBMCs. These receptors came from a young woman in good health.

This rearrangement joins TRBV2 to TRBJ2-3; a possible D gene is TRBD1 (5 bases). The CDR3 sequence is 11 residues long. CDR1 and CDR2 from the germline V gene are SNHLY and FYNNEI. Trimming shortened V by 8 bases and J by 2 bases, and 5 bases separated the two germline ends. The CDR3 nucleotides are TGTGCCAGCGGGGCCACAGATACGCAGTATTTT. Translated: CASGATDTQYF.

This clonotype was detected ten times or more. The CDR3 DNA reads TGCAGCGTTGCGGAGAGGGGGACATTAGCCAAAAACATTCAGTACTTC. It codes for CSVAERGTLAKNIQYF. J is TRBJ2-4 and V is TRBV29-1; possibly TRBD1 for D (6 bases). The V and J ends lost 4 bases and 0 bases respectively, with 16 bases between them. CDR3 length: 16 residues. The germline V gene encodes CDR1 SQVTM and CDR2 ANQGSEA.

This clonotype was seen at least ten times. In DNA, the CDR3 is TGTGCCAGCGGGATAGACTATGGCTACACCTTC. It codes for CASGIDYGYTF. The chain carries TRBV19 and TRBJ1-2; D is undetermined. Germline V gene data show CDR1 as LNHDA and CDR2 as SQIVND (reference sequence). The ends were cut back, 9 bases at V and 3 bases at J, with 8 bases in the middle. The CDR3 is 11 residues long.

This clonotype was observed a few times. The chain carries TRBV3-1 and TRBJ1-1, with D maybe TRBD1 (6 bases). The CDR3 loop spans 14 amino acids. Germline V gives CDR1 LGHDT, CDR2 YNNKEL (reference sequence). With 4 bases removed from V and 9 bases from J, the gap between germline ends came to 18 bases. The chain's CDR3 is CASSPPPGQIKAFF. The CDR3 DNA is TGTGCCAGCAGCCCCCCCCCTGGACAGATAAAAGCTTTCTTT.

This sequence joins TRBV7-9 and TRBJ2-6; no firm D call. Trimming took 5 bases from V and 11 from J, leaving 7 bases between them. Germline V gene lookup returns CDR1 SEHNR and CDR2 FQNEAQ (reference sequence). The CDR3 runs 11 residues. The CDR3: CASSRMDVLTF. In DNA form, the CDR3 reads TGTGCCAGCAGCCGGATGGACGTCCTGACTTTC.

This clonotype was counted between two and nine times. The DNA of the CDR3 is TGTGCCAGCTCACCACCGGCACAGACCAGGGCCAACGTCCTGACTTTC. Amino acid sequence: CASSPPAQTRANVLTF. This chain connects TRBV18 to TRBJ2-6; D uncertain. Per germline, CDR1 KGHSH and CDR2 LQKENI. This CDR3 contains 16 residues. V was shortened by 0 bases and J by 5 bases, with 11 bases between the two germline ends.

The CDR3, as DNA: TGCAGTGCTAGGGGGGTCCGGGAGGTCTCCTACGAGCAGTACTTC. Its translation is CSARGVREVSYEQYF. V usage is TRBV20-1 and J usage is TRBJ2-7, with 7 bases that match TRBD2. Germline CDR1 is DFQATT and CDR2 is SNEGSKA (reference sequence). V was pared by 3 bases and J by 0 bases, with 8 bases of the junction left unmatched. There are 15 residues in the CDR3.

The chain has TRBV6-6 and TRBJ2-4; D is undetermined. The V gene lost 6 bases and the J gene lost 0 bases, with 12 bases spanning the gap. Germline V gene sequence: CDR1 MNHNY, CDR2 SVGAGI (reference sequence). The CDR3 length is 15 residues. The CDR3 DNA is TGTGCCAGCAGCACCAATGTATTAGCCAAAAACATTCAGTACTTC. Amino acids: CASSTNVLAKNIQYF.

The V call is TRBV2, the J call TRBJ2-7; weak D call: TRBD1 (5 bases). Germline V CDR1 and CDR2: SNHLY, FYNNEI. The CDR3 covers 13 residues. V was shortened by 6 bases and J by 0 bases, with 9 bases between the two germline ends. This CDR3 is CASRHRFSYEQYF. As DNA, the CDR3 is TGTGCCAGCAGACACAGGTTCTCCTACGAGCAGTACTTC.

This clonotype came up a few times. This rearrangement joins TRBV2 to TRBJ2-3; D may match TRBD1 or TRBD2 (5 bases each). Trimming stripped 0 bases from V and 7 bases from J, with 11 bases between. The CDR3 extends over 14 amino acids. Germline V CDR1 and CDR2: SNHLY, FYNNEI. CDR3 sequence: CASSEAFGAHTQYF. The CDR3, as DNA: TGTGCCAGCAGTGAAGCATTCGGGGCTCATACGCAGTATTTT.

This clonotype was counted between two and nine times. The V call is TRBV25-1, the J call TRBJ2-3; TRBD1 agrees at 7 bases. CDR3 size: 15 residues. J gave up 3 bases and V 3 bases, and 6 bases lay outside the gene matches. Germline V gene lookup returns CDR1 MGHDK and CDR2 SYGVNS. The CDR3 sequence is CASSDGQGETDTQYF. The CDR3 nucleotides are TGTGCCAGCAGTGACGGTCAGGGGGAAACAGATACGCAGTATTTT.

Many counts were recorded for this clonotype. The V call is TRBV7-2, the J call TRBJ2-2, with D perhaps matching TRBD1 (6 bases). The germline CDR1 and CDR2 sequences are SGHTA and FQGNSA. Trimming shortened V by 1 base and J by 6 bases, and 9 bases separated the two germline ends. This CDR3 spans 14 amino acids. This CDR3 is CASSLDRESGELFF. As DNA, the CDR3 is TGTGCCAGCAGCTTAGACAGGGAATCCGGGGAGCTGTTTTTT.

The J gene is TRBJ2-7, the V gene TRBV2; 12 bases fit TRBD2. Per germline, CDR1 SNHLY and CDR2 FYNNEI. After removal of 8 bases from V and 0 bases from J, the junction contained 14 bases not matched to a gene. CDR3 size: 18 residues. The CDR3 sequence is CASPSSVILAGGSYEQYF. CDR3 DNA sequence: TGTGCCAGCCCCTCTTCTGTGATACTAGCGGGGGGCTCCTACGAGCAGTACTTC.

This chain connects TRBV6-2 or TRBV6-3 to TRBJ2-5; D is uncertain. The germline gives CDR1 MNHEY, CDR2 SVGEGT. CDR3 length: 15 residues. V was pared by 10 bases and J by 0 bases, with 18 bases between. CDR3 loop: CAISSAVRYQETQYF. The DNA of the CDR3 is TGTGCCATCTCAAGTGCCGTACGGTACCAAGAGACCCAGTACTTC.

This clonotype was seen at least ten times. The chain employs TRBV28 and TRBJ2-1; TRBD1 might be the D (7 bases). The CDR3 sequence is 14 residues long. V shed 8 bases and J shed 8 bases, with 19 bases lying between them. The germline V gene has CDR1 MDHEN and CDR2 SYDVKM. The CDR3 DNA reads as TGTGCCAGCGGGGGGCAGGGGGTTTCATATGAGCAGTTCTTC. Residues: CASGGQGVSYEQFF.

The sample holds many counts of this clonotype. This sequence joins TRBV25-1 and TRBJ1-1, with TRBD1 as a possible D gene (5 bases). Germline V lookup: CDR1 MGHDK, CDR2 SYGVNS. V gave up 3 bases and J gave up 1 base, with 9 bases separating them. The CDR3 contains 14 residues. CDR3 nucleotide sequence: TGTGCCAGCAGTGATATCGACAGGAACACTGAAGCTTTCTTT. Its translation: CASSDIDRNTEAFF.

This clonotype was found many times. The V and J genes are TRBV29-1 and TRBJ2-2; 11 nucleotides agree with TRBD2. After removal of 4 bases from V and 6 bases from J, the junction contained 7 bases not matched to a gene. CDR1 is SQVTM and CDR2 is ANQGSEA in the germline V gene. The CDR3 spans 15 residues. This CDR3 is CSVGFSSGRPGELFF. DNA for the CDR3: TGCAGCGTTGGTTTCTCTAGCGGGAGGCCCGGGGAGCTGTTTTTT.

At least ten counts were recorded for this clonotype. The CDR3 region is CASRFDRGSSYEQYF. The CDR3 DNA is TGTGCCAGCAGGTTTGACAGGGGGAGCTCCTACGAGCAGTACTTC. The J gene is TRBJ2-7, the V gene TRBV7-2; TRBD1 matches at 9 bases. The junction had 6 bases not matched to a gene; V was cut back by 6 bases and J by 0 bases. This CDR3 spans 15 amino acids. Germline V gene sequence: CDR1 SGHTA, CDR2 FQGNSA.

In its sample, this clonotype was seen many times. For the CDR3, the DNA is TGTGCCAGCAGCCGGCGGGAGGGACCTAACTATGGCTACACCTTC. Translated, it gives CASSRREGPNYGYTF. The chain employs TRBV27 and TRBJ1-2; tentative D call: TRBD1 (5 bases). This CDR3 is built from 15 residues. Trimming removed 6 bases from V and 0 bases from J, with 14 bases in between. Germline V gene data show CDR1 as MNHEY and CDR2 as SMNVEV (reference sequence).

The rearrangement uses TRBV3-1 and TRBJ2-3, with D possibly being TRBD1 (6 bases). The CDR3 covers 16 residues. Trimming took off 1 base at V and 8 bases at J, with 19 bases between the two ends. The germline CDR1 and CDR2 sequences are LGHDT and YNNKEL (reference sequence). The CDR3 nucleotides are TGTGCCAGCAGCCAAGCCCCCCGACAGGCTCAGGGTACGCAGTATTTT. Its translation is CASSQAPRQAQGTQYF.

This clonotype has just a few counts. The J gene is TRBJ2-5, the V gene TRBV20-1; perhaps TRBD2 as D (6 bases). The ends were cut back, 0 bases at V and 2 bases at J, with 13 bases in the middle. The CDR3 extends over 15 amino acids. The germline V gene encodes CDR1 DFQATT and CDR2 SNEGSKA (reference sequence). CDR3 sequence (DNA): TGCAGTGCTAGAGATTTCGCGGGGCTTCAAGAGACCCAGTACTTC. It yields the protein CSARDFAGLQETQYF.

The V call is TRBV20-1, the J call TRBJ2-3; D gene uncertain. There are 15 residues in the CDR3. CDR1 is DFQATT, CDR2 SNEGSKA, per germline (reference sequence). Trimming took 5 bases from V and 0 from J, leaving 15 bases between them. The CDR3 loop is CSARLSTPSTDTQYF. The CDR3 DNA sequence: TGCAGTGCTCGCTTATCGACCCCTAGCACAGATACGCAGTATTTT.

In regard to this clonotype: A junction boundary mismatches the germline segment, possibly from a read error. The rearrangement uses TRBV5-5 and TRBJ2-7, with 12 bases fitting TRBD2. The CDR3 extends over 14 amino acids. Germline CDR1 reads SGHKS; CDR2 reads YYEKEE (reference sequence). Here the CDR3 DNA reads TGTGCCAGCAGCGGGGAGGGCACTAGCGGGGGGTCGGACTTC. Encoded protein: CASSGEGTSGGSDF.

In this sample, this clonotype turned up many times. As the CDR3 is not closed by the conserved phenylalanine or tryptophan, this likely results from a read error. The DNA is omitted, as the CDR3 cannot be located on it reliably, and the CDR3 follows TCRdb's listing. The rearrangement links TRBV3-1 to TRBJ2-7; the table's TRBD1 call for D was not verified on the DNA. Germline values: CDR1 LGHDT, CDR2 YNNKEL (reference sequence). The CDR3 is 11 residues long, counting both termini. Here the CDR3 reads CASSQQGVLQL.

V usage is TRBV20-1 and J usage is TRBJ2-7; 7 bases align to TRBD2. Per germline, CDR1 DFQATT and CDR2 SNEGSKA (reference sequence). The CDR3 spans 15 residues. V lost 6 bases and J lost 2; bases outside the gene matches: 13. CDR3 bases: TGCAGTGCCCCGGGACTAATAACAGAACCCTACGAGCAGTACTTC. Residues: CSAPGLITEPYEQYF.

This clonotype has only a few counts. This chain's CDR3 is CSARGRAPPEQYF. The DNA of the CDR3 is TGCAGTGCTAGAGGACGGGCCCCCCCCGAGCAGTACTTC. This chain links TRBV20-1 with TRBJ2-7; no definite D call. Trimming removed 1 base from V and 6 bases from J, with 13 bases in between. Germline V CDR1 and CDR2: DFQATT, SNEGSKA (reference sequence). This CDR3 contains 13 residues.

V usage is TRBV28 and J usage is TRBJ2-7; 8 bases align to TRBD2. V lost 5 bases to trimming and J lost 0 bases; unmatched junction nucleotides: 9. The CDR3 runs 16 residues. Germline CDR1 is MDHEN and CDR2 is SYDVKM. The CDR3 loop reads CASSQPSGRLSYEQYF. CDR3 DNA: TGTGCCAGCAGTCAACCTAGCGGGCGGCTCTCCTACGAGCAGTACTTC.

The rearrangement links TRBV20-1 to TRBJ2-1, with D tentatively TRBD2 (5 bases). Germline V gene data show CDR1 as DFQATT and CDR2 as SNEGSKA (reference sequence). CDR3 length: 14 amino acids. Trimming stripped 5 bases from V and 3 bases from J, with 14 bases between. CDR3 region: CSASGESGYNEQFF. The CDR3 DNA reads TGCAGTGCTTCCGGGGAGTCTGGCTACAATGAGCAGTTCTTC.

There are many counts of this clonotype. The rearrangement joins TRBV20-1 to TRBJ1-2; tentatively, D is TRBD1 (5 bases). This CDR3 has 13 amino acids. CDR1 DFQATT and CDR2 SNEGSKA come from the germline V gene (reference sequence). The V end lost 0 bases, the J end lost 7 bases, and 12 bases lay between the germline ends. This CDR3 reads CSARDLGVGGYTF. The CDR3 DNA sequence: TGCAGTGCTAGAGACTTGGGGGTGGGTGGCTACACCTTC.